Reported below is one T cell receptor beta chain. Measured with immunoSEQ multiplex PCR; TCRdb has only the in-frame clones, and not every one. The sample consists of approximately 190,000 clones, about 86% of them appearing once. The data belong to a study of blood T cell repertoires in COVID-19. Trimming cost V 9 bases and J 0 bases, with 11 bases left between them. The germline CDR1 and CDR2 sequences are MNHEY and SMNVEV (reference sequence). This CDR3 has 13 residues. V and J are TRBV27 and TRBJ1-1; D is undetermined. The receptor was isolated from a man aged 25 to 40 with active or convalescent COVID-19. The sequenced material came from peripheral blood. This CDR3 is CARSRRLNTEAFF. In nucleotides, the CDR3 is TGTGCCAGAAGTCGGCGGTTGAACACTGAAGCTTTCTTT.